The rows below give T cell receptor beta chains drawn from one sample of a study of OX40 agonist ivuxolimab in advanced cancers. Produced via immunoSEQ multiplex PCR; TCRdb's table is partial and in-frame only. The table has some 86,000 clones, around 85% seen once. This specimen was CD4+ or CD8+ T cells sorted from blood, taken in a trial of the OX40 agonist ivuxolimab. Receptors originate from an adult with an advanced solid tumor such as melanoma, head and neck, liver or kidney cancer. CDR3s include the opening cysteine and the closing phenylalanine or tryptophan. Fields, in order: clone size, V gene, D gene, J gene, CDR3 DNA, CDR3 protein. The D gene is left open where the match is weak. Rows may omit the clone size; those that give it use once, few, many or a size class.

clone_size: once
v_call: TRBV6-5
d_call: TRBD1
j_call: TRBJ1-1
cdr3_nt: TGTGCCAGCCAGGTCCCGGGACAGGGTACCACTGAAGCTTTCTTT
cdr3_aa: CASQVPGQGTTEAFF

clone_size: .
v_call: TRBV19
d_call: .
j_call: TRBJ2-7
cdr3_nt: TGTGCCAGTAGTATTTCTGCGAATGCCTACGAGCAGTACTTC
cdr3_aa: CASSISANAYEQYF

clone_size: .
v_call: TRBV7-2
d_call: TRBD2
j_call: TRBJ2-2
cdr3_nt: TGTGCCAGCAGCCAACTAGCGACCCAACGGGCCGGGGAGCTGTTTTTT
cdr3_aa: CASSQLATQRAGELFF

clone_size: .
v_call: TRBV7-8
d_call: .
j_call: TRBJ2-4
cdr3_nt: TGTGCCAGCAGCTTGTCACTAGCCAAAAACATTCAGTACTTC
cdr3_aa: CASSLSLAKNIQYF

clone_size: .
v_call: TRBV7-3
d_call: .
j_call: TRBJ2-7
cdr3_nt: TGTGCCAGCAGCTTAGACGGGACCGGCGAGCAGTACTTC
cdr3_aa: CASSLDGTGEQYF

clone_size: few
v_call: TRBV11-1
d_call: .
j_call: TRBJ2-7
cdr3_nt: TGTGCCAGCAGCTTATCTCTCTCCTACGAGCAGTACTTC
cdr3_aa: CASSLSLSYEQYF

clone_size: .
v_call: TRBV28
d_call: .
j_call: TRBJ1-2
cdr3_nt: TGTGCCAGCAGTTTACCAAAAAACTATGGCTACACCTTC
cdr3_aa: CASSLPKNYGYTF

clone_size: .
v_call: TRBV27
d_call: TRBD1
j_call: TRBJ2-2
cdr3_nt: TGTGCCAGCAGTGCGGGACAGGGGTGGGGGGAGCTGTTTTTT
cdr3_aa: CASSAGQGWGELFF

clone_size: .
v_call: TRBV10-3
d_call: TRBD2
j_call: TRBJ2-3
cdr3_nt: TGTGCCATTGCCCAGCGGGAGGTCCCCCCAGATACGCAGTATTTT
cdr3_aa: CAIAQREVPPDTQYF

clone_size: .
v_call: TRBV27
d_call: .
j_call: TRBJ1-6
cdr3_nt: TGTGCCAGCAGTCCCGGTAACAATTCACCCCTCCACTTT
cdr3_aa: CASSPGNNSPLHF

clone_size: .
v_call: TRBV28
d_call: .
j_call: TRBJ2-1
cdr3_nt: TGTGCCAGCAGTTTGGGGCTTACTTACAATGAGCAGTTCTTC
cdr3_aa: CASSLGLTYNEQFF

clone_size: .
v_call: TRBV4-1
d_call: TRBD2
j_call: TRBJ2-7
cdr3_nt: TGCGCCAGCAGCCAAGTCTTTTCCGCTAGCGGGAGCTACGAGCAGTACTTC
cdr3_aa: CASSQVFSASGSYEQYF

clone_size: .
v_call: TRBV27
d_call: .
j_call: TRBJ2-7
cdr3_nt: TGTGCCAGCAGGGTGGACACGACCCGCTACGAGCAGTACTTC
cdr3_aa: CASRVDTTRYEQYF

clone_size: .
v_call: TRBV7-9
d_call: TRBD1
j_call: TRBJ2-7
cdr3_nt: TGTGCCAGCAGCTCCCGGACAGGGGGCAGCTCCTACGAGCAGTACTTC
cdr3_aa: CASSSRTGGSSYEQYF

clone_size: .
v_call: TRBV5-1
d_call: .
j_call: TRBJ2-5
cdr3_nt: TGCGCCAGCAGCTTGATGGGGGGCGCTTTCCAAGAGACCCAGTACTTC
cdr3_aa: CASSLMGGAFQETQYF

clone_size: once
v_call: TRBV7-9
d_call: TRBD1
j_call: TRBJ2-7
cdr3_nt: TGTGCCAGCAGCTTAGCGCCCGGGACAGATCTATACGAGCAGTACTTC
cdr3_aa: CASSLAPGTDLYEQYF

clone_size: .
v_call: TRBV4-1
d_call: TRBD1
j_call: TRBJ2-5
cdr3_nt: TGCGCCAGCAGCCGGGGACTCGACAGGGGAGAGACCCAGTACTTC
cdr3_aa: CASSRGLDRGETQYF

clone_size: once
v_call: TRBV11-3
d_call: TRBD2
j_call: TRBJ2-1
cdr3_nt: TGTGCCAGCAGCTTGAGCAAGAGCGGGAGTTTCTACAATGAGCAGTTCTTC
cdr3_aa: CASSLSKSGSFYNEQFF

clone_size: .
v_call: TRBV6-5
d_call: .
j_call: TRBJ2-3
cdr3_nt: TGTGCCAGCAGTTACTCCCCGCCTCGGCAGGATACGCAGTATTTT
cdr3_aa: CASSYSPPRQDTQYF

clone_size: .
v_call: TRBV19
d_call: TRBD1
j_call: TRBJ2-3
cdr3_nt: TGTGCCAGTAGCGACAGGGTTTCTAGCACAGATACGCAGTATTTT
cdr3_aa: CASSDRVSSTDTQYF

clone_size: .
v_call: TRBV6-5
d_call: .
j_call: TRBJ1-3
cdr3_nt: TGTGCCAGCAGTTACTCGAGTTTGGACGCTGGAAACACCATATATTTT
cdr3_aa: CASSYSSLDAGNTIYF

clone_size: .
v_call: TRBV5-5
d_call: .
j_call: TRBJ1-5
cdr3_nt: TGTGCCAGCAGCTTGGGCGGGGGAACTGGACAGCCCCAGCATTTT
cdr3_aa: CASSLGGGTGQPQHF

clone_size: .
v_call: TRBV11-2
d_call: TRBD1
j_call: TRBJ2-4
cdr3_nt: TGTGCCAGCAGCTTAGATCCGGGACAGGGGTCGGTGGCCAAAAACATTCAGTACTTC
cdr3_aa: CASSLDPGQGSVAKNIQYF

clone_size: .
v_call: TRBV4-1
d_call: TRBD2
j_call: TRBJ2-3
cdr3_nt: TGCGCCAGCAGCCAACCCCCGGCTAGCGGGGGGGTCACAGATACGCAGTATTTT
cdr3_aa: CASSQPPASGGVTDTQYF

clone_size: .
v_call: TRBV28
d_call: .
j_call: TRBJ1-3
cdr3_nt: TGTGCCAGCAGTTCCGACCGGGTTGGAGGGGTTGGAAACACCATATATTTT
cdr3_aa: CASSSDRVGGVGNTIYF

clone_size: .
v_call: TRBV4-1
d_call: .
j_call: TRBJ2-5
cdr3_nt: TGCGCCAGCAGCCAAGATGGGGAGGAGCAGTACTTC
cdr3_aa: CASSQDGEEQYF

clone_size: .
v_call: TRBV28
d_call: .
j_call: TRBJ2-1
cdr3_nt: TGTGCCAGCAGAGGGGATTCTAGATACAATGAGCAGTTCTTC
cdr3_aa: CASRGDSRYNEQFF

clone_size: .
v_call: TRBV7-9
d_call: .
j_call: TRBJ2-5
cdr3_nt: TGTGCCAGCAGCCAAAAAGCCGAGACCCAGTACTTC
cdr3_aa: CASSQKAETQYF

clone_size: .
v_call: TRBV18
d_call: TRBD2
j_call: TRBJ2-1
cdr3_nt: TGTGCCAGCTCACCCTTTGGGACTAGCGGGGTCAATGAGCAGTTCTTC
cdr3_aa: CASSPFGTSGVNEQFF

clone_size: .
v_call: TRBV5-1
d_call: .
j_call: TRBJ2-7
cdr3_nt: TGCGCCAGCAGCTTGTCCTCGGGGTTCTACGAGCAGTACTTC
cdr3_aa: CASSLSSGFYEQYF

clone_size: .
v_call: TRBV5-4
d_call: .
j_call: TRBJ2-7
cdr3_nt: TGTGCCAGCACCCCTTTTATCGGCGGGAACGACGAGCAGTACTTC
cdr3_aa: CASTPFIGGNDEQYF

clone_size: .
v_call: TRBV11-3
d_call: TRBD1
j_call: TRBJ1-2
cdr3_nt: TGTGCCAGCAGCTCGAGGGGACAGGGGGTTGATGGCTACACCTTC
cdr3_aa: CASSSRGQGVDGYTF

clone_size: .
v_call: TRBV7-2
d_call: .
j_call: TRBJ2-5
cdr3_nt: TGTGCCAGCAGCCCGGCCTACAGGGGAGGCCGCGAGACCCAGTACTTC
cdr3_aa: CASSPAYRGGRETQYF